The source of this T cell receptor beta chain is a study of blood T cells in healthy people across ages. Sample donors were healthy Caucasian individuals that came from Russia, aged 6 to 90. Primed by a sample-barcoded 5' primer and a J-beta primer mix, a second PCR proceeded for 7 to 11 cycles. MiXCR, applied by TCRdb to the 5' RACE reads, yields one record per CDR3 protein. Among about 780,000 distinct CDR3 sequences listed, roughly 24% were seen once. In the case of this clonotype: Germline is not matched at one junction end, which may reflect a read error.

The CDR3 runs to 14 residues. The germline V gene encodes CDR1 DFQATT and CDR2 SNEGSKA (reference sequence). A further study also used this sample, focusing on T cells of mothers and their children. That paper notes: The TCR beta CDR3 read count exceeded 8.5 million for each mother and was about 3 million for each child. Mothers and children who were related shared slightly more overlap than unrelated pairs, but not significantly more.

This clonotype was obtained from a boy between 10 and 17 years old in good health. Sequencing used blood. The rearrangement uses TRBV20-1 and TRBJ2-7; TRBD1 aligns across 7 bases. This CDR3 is CSTRDRDRAYEQYF. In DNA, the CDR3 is TGCAGTACTAGAGATCGGGACAGAGCCTACGAGCAGTACTTC.